This TCR beta chain is from a study of blood T cell repertoires in COVID-19. Repertoires were generated with immunoSEQ multiplex PCR, while TCRdb's copy carries only in-frame clones and drops some. Among about 79,000 clones, 85% to 90% were seen once, and the ten largest hold 11% to 15%. With 6 bases clipped from V and 9 bases from J, the junction kept 9 bases outside the gene matches. Per the germline V gene, CDR1 is LNHNV and CDR2 is YYDKDF (reference sequence). CDR3 size: 13 residues. This receptor was obtained from a man in his 70s with active or convalescent COVID-19. V usage is TRBV15 and J usage is TRBJ2-7, with 9 bases matching TRBD1. The sample was peripheral blood. The CDR3 region is CATSGQGPGGQYF. CDR3 sequence (DNA): TGTGCCACCAGTGGACAGGGGCCCGGGGGGCAGTACTTC.